The sample holds many counts of the clone carrying this TCR beta chain. Its antigen is as yet unknown. TCRdb re-called the reads with MiXCR, one entry per CDR3 protein. This sample has some 300,000 distinct CDR3 sequences; about 9.1% occur once, and the top ten carry around 2.5%. This entry comes from a study of T cell repertoires in cytomegalovirus infection. Overall study context: TCR beta signatures that were public indicated CMV infection and matching HLA type.

Study findings and constraints: In two of eight donors, the top clonotype was HLA-C-restricted CMV-specific. Cumulative public TCR beta family frequency identified carriers of CMV plus the relevant HLA.

The CDR3 loop spans 14 amino acids. The V gene's germline CDR1 is ENHRY and CDR2 SYGVKD. V lost 4 bases and J lost 3, with 13 bases in between. This clonotype was obtained from a human donor in good health (CMV status not recorded). Some clones in this sample may be carry-over from other donors' samples. The chain links TRBV10-3 to TRBJ2-7; a possible D gene is TRBD1 (6 bases). The material sequenced was PBMCs. This chain's CDR3 is CAISAGLGGYEQYV. In DNA form, the CDR3 reads TGTGCCATCAGTGCAGGCCTAGGGGGCTACGAGCAGTACGTC.